The T cell receptor beta chain under discussion was sequenced for a study of blood T cell repertoires in COVID-19. Study-wide background: COVID-19 samples from acute and convalescent phases originated in the United States, Italy and Spain. T cells, B-cell-depleted T cells, or PBMCs provided the cDNA or gDNA that served as material.

In the study's own analysis: Estimation of nucleated cell counts relied on the amplification of reference gene primers. The protocol was immunoSEQ multiplex PCR, while the TCRdb copy is restricted to in-frame clones and leaves out a portion. Clone size and V and J calls were adopted from that table, with D and trimming inferred from the DNA. The sample contains about 120,000 clones, 90% of which appear only once. With V trimmed by 5 bases and J by 3 bases, 6 bases remained unmatched. The CDR3 consists of 14 residues. Germline V lookup: CDR1 PRHDT, CDR2 FYEKMQ (reference sequence). The specimen was peripheral blood. The V gene is TRBV13, the J gene TRBJ2-7, with 8 positions matching TRBD2. The receptor comes from a human donor with active COVID-19. The donor label of this sample is uncertain. CDR3 sequence reads: CASSTIAGSYEQYF. CDR3 in DNA: TGTGCCAGCAGCACTATAGCGGGGAGCTACGAGCAGTACTTC.